This T cell receptor beta chain was captured by sequencing in a study of shared clonotypes between healthy human individuals. Using immunoSEQ multiplex PCR, the repertoire was profiled, and TCRdb retains in-frame clones only, with some absent. The table has more than 2,000,000 clones, around 94% seen once. With V trimmed by 1 base and J by 1 base, 5 bases remained unmatched. This CDR3 region has 17 residues. Germline CDR1 and CDR2: LNHNV and YYDKDF (reference sequence). Source material: naive CD4+ T cells sorted from blood. As to subset: CD45RA+ positively selected. The TCR was taken from a man between 18 and 35 years old in good health. V gene TRBV15 combines with J gene TRBJ2-5, with 11 bases matching TRBD2. The chain's CDR3 is CATSRGRLAGPQETQYF. The CDR3, as DNA: TGTGCCACCAGCAGAGGAAGACTAGCGGGGCCCCAAGAGACCCAGTACTTC.